This T cell receptor (beta chain) was identified during a study of siplizumab effects on memory and regulatory T cells. Findings and caveats of the study: Naive T cells were seemingly more diverse than memory cells, and major contributions to the alloresponse seemed to be made by them.

Details on this clone: Its antigen is unknown.

The CDR3 totals 14 residues. Germline V gives CDR1 SQVTM, CDR2 ANQGSEA. J lost 2 bases, V lost 3 bases, and 2 bases had no gene match. Sequenced by immunoSEQ multiplex PCR; TCRdb stores in-frame clones only, minus some. This sample has about 120,000 clones, with over 85% found just once. The sequence derives from a human donor in good health. The J gene is TRBJ2-5, the V gene TRBV29-1; TRBD1 agrees at 11 bases. Sequenced: non-Treg CD4+ T cells sorted from blood. In DNA, the CDR3 is TGCAGCGTTGACGGGACAGGGGGGCAAGAGACCCAGTACTTC. Its translation is CSVDGTGGQETQYF.